Only a few counts were recorded for the clone carrying this T cell receptor (beta chain). The antigen remains unidentified. This record belongs to a study of CD4+ T cells in melanoma. Study results and caveats: Neoantigen-specific CD4+ T cells in melanoma reportedly had diverse differentiation states.

The CDR3 length is 14 residues. V was clipped by 5 bases and J by 1 base, with 12 bases between them. Germline CDR1 and CDR2: SGHVS and FQNEAQ. Method: immunoSEQ multiplex PCR; TCRdb's copy keeps in-frame clones and lacks some. Here the sample spans 110,000 to 150,000 clones, 92% being singletons. The origin of this receptor is a human donor with melanoma. The V gene is TRBV7-8, the J gene TRBJ2-7, with D uncertain. Here the CDR3 reads CASSPRTVSYEQYF. For the CDR3, the DNA is TGTGCCAGCAGCCCTAGGACCGTTTCCTACGAGCAGTACTTC.